Given below is one T cell receptor (beta chain) in context. Its antigen is unknown. The CDR3 has 15 amino acids. Trimming removed 5 bases from V and 3 bases from J; junction bases left unmatched: 5. Germline values: CDR1 SGHAT, CDR2 FQDESV (reference sequence). This record comes from a study of blood T cells in healthy people across ages. Donors were systemically healthy Caucasian individuals from Russia aged roughly 6 to 95 years. Sample-barcoded 5' priming and a J-beta primer mix drove a second PCR of about 6 to 11 cycles. TCRdb itself ran the 5' RACE reads through MiXCR, one entry per CDR3 protein. The sample includes over 1.5 million distinct CDR3 sequences, just under 50% seen only once; the top ten take 2.1%. Findings and caveats of the study: Measured against age, TCR beta diversity per million T cells decreased in a roughly linear manner.

Sequenced input: blood. The TCR originated in a woman between 35 and 50 years old in good health. The gene calls are TRBV11-1 and TRBJ2-5; TRBD2 agrees at 11 bases. The CDR3 nucleotides read TGTGCCAGCAGCCCGCCGGGACTAGCGGAAGAGACCCAGTACTTC. Amino acids: CASSPPGLAEETQYF.